This record concerns one T cell receptor (beta chain) sequence. Its antigen specificity is not known. Within one base of it there is no much larger clone, and no base qualities were kept. This entry comes from a study of blood T cell repertoires in COVID-19 (TCRdb year 2020). At the level of the whole study: Collaborator samples came from the United States, Italy and Spain and covered acute and convalescent phases of COVID-19. The material from the prospective study consisted of cDNA or gDNA derived from T cells, B-cell-depleted T cells, or PBMCs. Subjects who had been exposed to COVID-19, were actively infected with it, or had recovered from it provided the deeply sampled blood TCRbeta repertoires that made up the dataset. The repertoires were made available in a free public database intended to serve as a resource for research on the immune response to SARS-CoV-2. Samples were obtained from the ongoing ImmuneRACE study (first 160 participants) and from about 1,300 subjects provided by 6 global collaborators. Sample metadata almost always included a de-identified subject ID, COVID-19 status, age in years and sex. Where HLA class I and class II types were available, the types were taken from metadata supplied by the sample provider, not from assay-based typing.

TCRbeta CDR3 regions were amplified from genomic DNA by means of the immunoSEQ Assay, a bias-controlled multiplex PCR. The original pipeline was this. The number of nucleated cells in each sample was estimated by amplification of reference gene primers within the assay. Sequence reads were collapsed and filtered to measure the absolute abundance of every unique TCRbeta CDR3 rearrangement. For each sample, productive Simpson clonality was calculated as the square root of Simpson's diversity index over productive rearrangements. Entries here come from immuneACCESS through TCRdb and include only in-frame sequences with V and J called. Some clones fail to appear in such tables; in the studies checked, an unresolved V gene covers under half of the shortfall, and the cause of the remainder is unknown. Clone size and the V and J calls come from that table; the DNA yielded D and trimming. The sample includes 130,000 or so clones, with around 83% observed a single time. Roughly 1.5% of the sample is taken by the ten largest.

V is cut by 3 bases and J by 1 base, and the space between the germline ends is 14 bases. Sequences ENHRY (CDR1) and SYGVKD (CDR2) are obtained from the germline V gene. Counted from cysteine to phenylalanine, this CDR3 has 16 amino acids. This entry keeps only the CDR3 DNA: 48 bases, framed from base 1. Collaborating institutions collected whole blood in K2EDTA tubes following their own protocols. For TCRbeta analysis, collaborator samples were shipped as frozen whole blood, as isolated PBMCs, or as DNA extracted from either sample type. Overall study outcomes, separate from this receptor: Clinical and demographic metadata were provided uncurated, with the amount varying by source and participant.

This clonotype originated in a human donor in a cohort sampled during active COVID-19. In this chain, TRBV10-3 is recombined with TRBJ2-3; matching of 6 bases hints at TRBD2 as the D gene. The sequenced sample was peripheral blood. The nucleotide sequence reads as follows: TGTGCCATCAGTGATAAGCCCGGGGAGGGCACAGATACGCAGTATTTT. It translates to CAISDKPGEGTDTQYF.